This TCR beta chain comes out of a study of T cell changes during pregnancy in multiple sclerosis (dated by TCRdb to between 2019 and 2020). With respect to the entire study: Changes in the T cell repertoire over the course of pregnancy were examined in this study in women with multiple sclerosis.

The CDR3 holds 15 amino acids from the cysteine to the phenylalanine. The sequence is cut down to CDR3 DNA, 45 bases in frame from base 1. Ends trimmed: V by 4 bases, J by 0 bases; bases unmatched to a gene: 5. Via the germline V gene, CDR1 is MNHNS and CDR2 SASEGT. Library preparation was by the immunoSEQ multiplex PCR assay. TCRdb took over this immuneACCESS table, retaining in-frame rearrangements with V and J assigned. Such tables are incomplete; in checked studies, under half of the missing clones stem from an unresolved V gene, and the remainder is unexplained. The sample data list tens of thousands of clones, and 90% to 95% of these were observed just once. The ten largest account for 2.5% to 3% of the sample. Comments on this clone: Its antigen target is currently unknown. No base-level quality is on record; no much larger clone is a single base apart.

This TCR derives from a female donor with multiple sclerosis, enrolled in a pregnancy study. The sample here was CD8+ T cells from peripheral blood mononuclear cells, taken after pregnancy. The chain uses TRBV6-1 and TRBJ2-7, with TRBD1 matching 8 junction bases. The sequenced DNA is TGTGCCAGCAGTGGACAGGGGCACAGCTCCTACGAGCAGTACTTC. Its protein reads: CASSGQGHSSYEQYF.